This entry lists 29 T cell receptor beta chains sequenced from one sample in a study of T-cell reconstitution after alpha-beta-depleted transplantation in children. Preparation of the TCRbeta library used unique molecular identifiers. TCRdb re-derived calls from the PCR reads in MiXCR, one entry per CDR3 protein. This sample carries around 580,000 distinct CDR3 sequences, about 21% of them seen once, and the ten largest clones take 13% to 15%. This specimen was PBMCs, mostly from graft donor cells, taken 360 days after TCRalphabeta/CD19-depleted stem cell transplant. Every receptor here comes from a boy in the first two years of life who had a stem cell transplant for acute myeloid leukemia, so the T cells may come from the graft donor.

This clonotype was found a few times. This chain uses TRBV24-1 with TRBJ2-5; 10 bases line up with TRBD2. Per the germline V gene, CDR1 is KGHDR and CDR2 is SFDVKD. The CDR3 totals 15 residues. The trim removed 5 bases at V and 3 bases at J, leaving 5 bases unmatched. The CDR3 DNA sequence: TGTGCCACCAGTGCCGCTGGACTAGCGGAAGAGACCCAGTACTTC. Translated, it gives CATSAAGLAEETQYF.

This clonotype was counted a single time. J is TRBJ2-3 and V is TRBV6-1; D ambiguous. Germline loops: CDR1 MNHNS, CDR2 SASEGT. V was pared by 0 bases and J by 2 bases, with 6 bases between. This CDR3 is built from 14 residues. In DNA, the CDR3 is TGTGCCAGCAGTGAAGCTGGGGACACAGATACGCAGTATTTT. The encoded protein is CASSEAGDTDTQYF.

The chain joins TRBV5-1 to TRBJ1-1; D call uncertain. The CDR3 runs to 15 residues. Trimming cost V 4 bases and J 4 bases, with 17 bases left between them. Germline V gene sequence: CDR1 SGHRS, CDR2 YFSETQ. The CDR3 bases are TGCGCCAGCAGCGTGGAGATCTCCCGCCCCACTGAAGCTTTCTTT. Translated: CASSVEISRPTEAFF.

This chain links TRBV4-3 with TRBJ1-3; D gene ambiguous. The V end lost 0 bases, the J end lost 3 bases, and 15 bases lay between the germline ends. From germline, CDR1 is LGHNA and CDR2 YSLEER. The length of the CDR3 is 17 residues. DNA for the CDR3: TGCGCCAGCAGCCAAGATCGCCTAACGGATAATGGAAACACCATATATTTT. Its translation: CASSQDRLTDNGNTIYF.

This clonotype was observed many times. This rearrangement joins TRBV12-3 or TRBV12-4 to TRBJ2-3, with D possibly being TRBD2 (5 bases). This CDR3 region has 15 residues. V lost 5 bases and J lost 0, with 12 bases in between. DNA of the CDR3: TGTGCCAGCAGTACTAGGAGTGCTAGCACAGATACGCAGTATTTT. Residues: CASSTRSASTDTQYF.

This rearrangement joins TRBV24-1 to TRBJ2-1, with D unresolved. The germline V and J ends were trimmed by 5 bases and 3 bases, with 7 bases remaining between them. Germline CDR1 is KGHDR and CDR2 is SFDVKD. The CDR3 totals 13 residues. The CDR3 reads CATSADNYNEQFF. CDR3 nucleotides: TGTGCCACCAGTGCCGACAACTACAATGAGCAGTTCTTC.

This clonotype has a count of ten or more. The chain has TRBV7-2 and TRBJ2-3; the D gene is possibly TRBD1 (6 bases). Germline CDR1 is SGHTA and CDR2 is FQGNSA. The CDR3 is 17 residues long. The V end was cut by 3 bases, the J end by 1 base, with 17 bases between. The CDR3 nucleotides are TGTGCCAGCAGCTTGAATTGGGGCAGGGGCGGCACAGATACGCAGTATTTT. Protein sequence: CASSLNWGRGGTDTQYF. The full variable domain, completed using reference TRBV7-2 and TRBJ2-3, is GAGVSQSPSNKVTEKGKDVELRCDPISGHTALYWYRQSLGQGLEFLIYFQGNSAPDKSGLPSDRFSAERTGGSVSTLTIQRTQQEDSAVYLCASSLNWGRGGTDTQYFGPGTRLTVL.

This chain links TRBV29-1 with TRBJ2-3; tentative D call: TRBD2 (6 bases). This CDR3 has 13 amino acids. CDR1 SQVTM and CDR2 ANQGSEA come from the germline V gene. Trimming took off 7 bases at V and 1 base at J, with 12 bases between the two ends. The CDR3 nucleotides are TGCAGCGCAGGGACTGTCGGCACAGATACGCAGTATTTT. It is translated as CSAGTVGTDTQYF.

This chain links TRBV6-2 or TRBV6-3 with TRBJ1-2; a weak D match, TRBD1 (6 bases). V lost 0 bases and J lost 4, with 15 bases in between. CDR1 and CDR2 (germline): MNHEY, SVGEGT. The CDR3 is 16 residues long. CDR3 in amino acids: CASSYSKQGRSYGYTF. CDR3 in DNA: TGTGCCAGCAGTTACTCGAAACAGGGACGGAGCTATGGCTACACCTTC.

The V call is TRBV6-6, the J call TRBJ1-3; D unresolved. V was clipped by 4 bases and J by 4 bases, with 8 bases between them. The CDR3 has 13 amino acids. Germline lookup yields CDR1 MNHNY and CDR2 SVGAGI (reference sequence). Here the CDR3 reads CASSWARGNTIYF. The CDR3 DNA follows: TGTGCCAGCAGTTGGGCCAGAGGAAACACCATATATTTT.

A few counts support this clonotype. DNA for the CDR3: TGTGCCAGCACCCTCCCCCGACAGACAGGGGAAGGTCAAACGCAGTATTTT. Protein: CASTLPRQTGEGQTQYF. The genes are TRBV7-2 and TRBJ2-3; the match to TRBD1 covers 8 bases. This CDR3 is built from 17 residues. V shed 7 bases and J 9 bases; nucleotides not matched to a gene: 21. Germline V gives CDR1 SGHTA, CDR2 FQGNSA.

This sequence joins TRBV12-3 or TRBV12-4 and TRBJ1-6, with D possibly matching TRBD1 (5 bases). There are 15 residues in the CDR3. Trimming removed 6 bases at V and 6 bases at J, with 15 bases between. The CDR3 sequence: CASSPTGRPNSPLHF. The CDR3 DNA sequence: TGTGCCAGCAGCCCTACGGGACGCCCTAATTCACCCCTCCACTTT.

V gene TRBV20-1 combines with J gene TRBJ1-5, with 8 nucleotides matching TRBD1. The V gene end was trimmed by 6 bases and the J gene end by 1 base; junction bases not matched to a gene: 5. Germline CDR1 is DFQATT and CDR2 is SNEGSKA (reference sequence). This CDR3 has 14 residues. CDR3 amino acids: CSAVRTGSNQPQHF. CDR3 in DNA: TGCAGTGCGGTTCGGACAGGGAGCAATCAGCCCCAGCATTTT.

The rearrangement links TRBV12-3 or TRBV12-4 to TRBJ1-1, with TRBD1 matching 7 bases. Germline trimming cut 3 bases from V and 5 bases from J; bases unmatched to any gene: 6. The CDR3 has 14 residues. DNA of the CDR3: TGTGCCAGCAGTTTTCCAGGGGGGGCTACTGAAGCTTTCTTT. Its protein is CASSFPGGATEAFF.

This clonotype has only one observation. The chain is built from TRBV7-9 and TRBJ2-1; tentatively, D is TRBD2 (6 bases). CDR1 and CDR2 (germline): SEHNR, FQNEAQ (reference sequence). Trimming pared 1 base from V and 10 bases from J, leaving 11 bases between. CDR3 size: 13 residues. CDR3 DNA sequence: TGTGCCAGCAGCTTAGTCGCGGGGATCGAGCAGTTCTTC. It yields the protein CASSLVAGIEQFF.

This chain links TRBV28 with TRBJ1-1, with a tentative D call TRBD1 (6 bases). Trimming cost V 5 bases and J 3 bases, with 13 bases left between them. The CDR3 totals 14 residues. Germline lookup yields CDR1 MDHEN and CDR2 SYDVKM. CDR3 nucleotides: TGTGCCAGCAGTACCCGAGGGGGGTACACTGAAGCTTTCTTT. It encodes CASSTRGGYTEAFF.

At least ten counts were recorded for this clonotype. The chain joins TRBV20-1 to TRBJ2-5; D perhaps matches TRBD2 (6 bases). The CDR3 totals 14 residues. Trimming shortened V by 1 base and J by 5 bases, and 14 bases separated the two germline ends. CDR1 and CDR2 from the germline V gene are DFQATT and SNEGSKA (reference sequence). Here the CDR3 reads CSARGPAGRETQYF. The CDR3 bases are TGCAGTGCTAGAGGTCCGGCAGGGAGGGAGACCCAGTACTTC.

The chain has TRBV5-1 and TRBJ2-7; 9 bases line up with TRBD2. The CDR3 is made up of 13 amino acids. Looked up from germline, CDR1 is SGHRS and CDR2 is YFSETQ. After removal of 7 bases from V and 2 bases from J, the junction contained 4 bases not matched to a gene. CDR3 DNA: TGCGCCAGCGGCGGGGGGGTCACCTACGAGCAGTACGTC. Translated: CASGGGVTYEQYV.

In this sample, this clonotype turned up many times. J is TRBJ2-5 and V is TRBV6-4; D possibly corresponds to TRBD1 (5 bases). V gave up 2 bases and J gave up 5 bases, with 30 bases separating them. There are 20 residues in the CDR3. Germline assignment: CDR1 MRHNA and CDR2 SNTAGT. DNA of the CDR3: TGTGCCAGCAGTGACCGCCTTGGAGCCGGTGGAACAGGTGGTCAGGAGACCCAGTACTTC. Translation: CASSDRLGAGGTGGQETQYF.

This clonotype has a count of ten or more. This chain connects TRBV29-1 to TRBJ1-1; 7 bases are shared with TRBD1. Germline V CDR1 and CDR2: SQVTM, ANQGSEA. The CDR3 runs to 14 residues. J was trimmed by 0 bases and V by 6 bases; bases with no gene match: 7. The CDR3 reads CSVDRGQMNTEAFF. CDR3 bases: TGCAGCGTAGATCGGGGACAGATGAACACTGAAGCTTTCTTT.

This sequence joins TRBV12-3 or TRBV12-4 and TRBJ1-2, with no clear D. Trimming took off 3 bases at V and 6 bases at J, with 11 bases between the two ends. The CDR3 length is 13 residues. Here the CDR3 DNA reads TGTGCCAGCAGTTTCGGGGAGGTTGATGGCTACACCTTC. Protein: CASSFGEVDGYTF.

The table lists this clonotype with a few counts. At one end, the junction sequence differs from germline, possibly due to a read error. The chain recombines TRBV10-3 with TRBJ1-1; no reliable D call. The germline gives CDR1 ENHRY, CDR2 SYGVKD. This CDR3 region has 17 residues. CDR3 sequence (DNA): TGTGCCATCAGTGAGCCGTCCCTCGGGCTCCCGGGCACTGAAGCCTTCTTT. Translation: CAISEPSLGLPGTEAFF.

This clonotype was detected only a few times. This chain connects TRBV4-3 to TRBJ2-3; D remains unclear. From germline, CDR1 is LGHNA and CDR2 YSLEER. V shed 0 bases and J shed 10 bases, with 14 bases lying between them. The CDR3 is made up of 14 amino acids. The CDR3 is CASSQDQATYSQYF. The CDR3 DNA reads TGCGCCAGCAGCCAAGATCAGGCCACCTACTCGCAGTATTTT.

CDR3 in amino acids: CSVEAPGKAFF. CDR3 sequence (DNA): TGCAGCGTTGAAGCTCCAGGGAAAGCTTTCTTT. The chain combines TRBV29-1 with TRBJ1-1; possibly TRBD1 for D (5 bases). V was trimmed by 1 base and J by 9 bases, leaving 9 bases between them. This CDR3 spans 11 amino acids. Germline CDR1 SQVTM, CDR2 ANQGSEA.

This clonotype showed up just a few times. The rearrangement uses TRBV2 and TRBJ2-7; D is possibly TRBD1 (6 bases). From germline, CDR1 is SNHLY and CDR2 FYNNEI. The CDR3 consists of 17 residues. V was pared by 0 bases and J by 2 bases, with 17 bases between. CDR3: CASSEADSLRVTYEQYV. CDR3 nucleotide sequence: TGTGCCAGCAGTGAAGCGGACAGCCTACGGGTTACCTACGAGCAGTACGTC.

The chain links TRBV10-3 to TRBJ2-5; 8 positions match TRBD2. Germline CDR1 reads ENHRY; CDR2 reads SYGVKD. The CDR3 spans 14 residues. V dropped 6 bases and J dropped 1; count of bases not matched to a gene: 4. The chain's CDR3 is CAISGGTSQETQYF. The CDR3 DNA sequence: TGTGCCATCAGCGGGGGGACTAGCCAAGAGACCCAGTACTTC.

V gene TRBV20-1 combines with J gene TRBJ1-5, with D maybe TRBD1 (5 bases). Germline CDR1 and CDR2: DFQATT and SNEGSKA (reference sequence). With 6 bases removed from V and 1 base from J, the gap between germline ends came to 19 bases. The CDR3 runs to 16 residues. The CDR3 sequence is CSAPPEGAFSNQPQHF. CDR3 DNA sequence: TGCAGTGCCCCCCCAGAAGGGGCATTCAGCAATCAGCCCCAGCATTTT.

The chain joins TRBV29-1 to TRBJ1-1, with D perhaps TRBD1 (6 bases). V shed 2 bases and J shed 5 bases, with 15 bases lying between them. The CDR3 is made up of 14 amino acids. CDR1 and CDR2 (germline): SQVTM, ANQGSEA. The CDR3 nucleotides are TGCAGCGTTGAACCCACAGGGAGTGGGACTGAAGCTTTCTTT. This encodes CSVEPTGSGTEAFF.

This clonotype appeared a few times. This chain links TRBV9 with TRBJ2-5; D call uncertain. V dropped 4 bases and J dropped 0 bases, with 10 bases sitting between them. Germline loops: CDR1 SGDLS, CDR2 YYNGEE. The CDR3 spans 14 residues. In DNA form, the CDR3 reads TGTGCCAGCAGCCCGTGGACGGACCAAGAGACCCAGTACTTC. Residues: CASSPWTDQETQYF.